A selection of T cell receptor beta chains follows, all from one sample in a study of CD8 T cells in Susac syndrome. TCRdb used MiXCR to reprocess the immunoSEQ multiplex PCR reads, holding one entry per CDR3 protein. Among about 300,000 distinct CDR3 sequences listed, 85% were seen once. Sequencing used CD8+ T cells from PBMCs. The receptors here all came from a human donor with multiple sclerosis. CDR3s include the opening cysteine and the closing phenylalanine or tryptophan. The D gene is left open where the match is weak. Clone size is stated in some rows and not others, as once, few, many or a class when expanded.

abundance	v_gene	j_gene	d_gene	CDR3nt	CDR3aa
.	TRBV28	TRBJ2-1	.	TGTGCCAGCATGACCGAGTGGAGCTCCTACAATGAGCAGTTCTTC	CASMTEWSSYNEQFF
.	TRBV4-3	TRBJ1-6	.	TGCGCCAGCAGCCAAGATAATTGGAGAAATTCACCCCTCCACTTT	CASSQDNWRNSPLHF
.	TRBV27	TRBJ2-6	.	TGTGCCAGCAGTTTACTTCAGAGCTCTGGGGCCAACGTCCTGACTTTC	CASSLLQSSGANVLTF
few	TRBV19	TRBJ1-1	.	TGTGCCAGTAGTATCGGCAGACTGGAAGCTTTCTTT	CASSIGRLEAFF
.	TRBV6-4	TRBJ2-3	.	TGTGCCAGCAGTGATTTCCCGGGCACAGATACGCAGTATTTT	CASSDFPGTDTQYF
.	TRBV24-1	TRBJ2-2	TRBD2	TGTGCCACCAGTGATTTAGCCCCACAACTAGCGGAGGAGGCCCGGTTAGCCGGGGAGCTGTTTTTT	CATSDLAPQLAEEARLAGELFF
.	TRBV27	TRBJ2-7	TRBD1	TGTGCCAGCAGCCCCGGGACAGCCCATCACGAGCAGTACTTC	CASSPGTAHHEQYF
.	TRBV6-2/TRBV6-3	TRBJ1-5	.	TGTGCCAGCAGTTACTCGGACTACAGCAATCAGCCCCAGCATTTT	CASSYSDYSNQPQHF
few	TRBV7-9	TRBJ1-2	TRBD1	TGTGCCAGCAGCTTAGCCGGGAGGGGACAGGGTCTTAACTATGGCTACACCTTC	CASSLAGRGQGLNYGYTF
.	TRBV9	TRBJ1-1	.	TGTGCCAGCAGCCCCCCAGGCTTCTTAGGGATGAACACTGAAGCTTTCTTT	CASSPPGFLGMNTEAFF
once	TRBV6-2/TRBV6-3	TRBJ2-3	.	TGTGCCAGCAGTCTGAAGAAAGAAAGGGCAGATACGCAGTATTTT	CASSLKKERADTQYF
.	TRBV6-5	TRBJ1-1	.	TGTGCCAGCAGTTACTCAGAGAGGGGGGGCACTGAAGCTTTCTTT	CASSYSERGGTEAFF
.	TRBV28	TRBJ2-1	.	TGTGCCAGCAGTTTATATCCTAGCAGGGAGCAGTTCTTC	CASSLYPSREQFF
few	TRBV6-5	TRBJ2-5	.	TGTGCCAGCAGTTGGCGGGGGCGGGAGACCCAGTACTTC	CASSWRGRETQYF